This TCR beta chain was obtained from a study of T cells after yellow fever vaccination. V was pared by 5 bases and J by 7 bases, with 9 bases between. The CDR3 contains 12 residues. In germline, CDR1 is SGHTA, CDR2 FQGNSA. General observations from the study: A large majority of primary-vaccination clones showed up again after the booster (roughly 96% CD4, around 90% CD8). Abundant clonotypes from the bulk population could contaminate FACS-sorted repertoires. A secondary response was less intense yet reached its peak sooner, at day 5 versus 15.

TCR cDNA, made by 5'RACE template switching, carried an added universal primer site and UMIs. MiXCR was run by TCRdb on the 5' RACE reads, yielding one entry per CDR3 protein. This sample has about 130,000 distinct CDR3 sequences, with under 7% found just once. In its sample, this clonotype was seen many times. Its antigen is unidentified. The source of this sequence is a man aged 25 to 40 who received the YFV17D yellow fever vaccine. The specimen comprised CD4+ T cells sorted from PBMCs, sampled 10 days after the yellow fever booster vaccination. V and J are TRBV7-2 and TRBJ2-1; weak D call: TRBD2 (5 bases). CDR3 bases: TGTGCCAGCAGCCCCACGGGGAATGAGCAGTTCTTC. This codes for CASSPTGNEQFF.